The 7 T cell receptor beta chains in this list originate from one sample, sequenced in a study of blood T cells in healthy people across ages. PCR was performed a second time for roughly 7 to 11 cycles using a sample-barcoded 5' primer and a J-beta primer mix. TCRdb re-called the 5' RACE reads with MiXCR, one entry per CDR3 protein. This table has over a million distinct CDR3 sequences, about 45% appearing once. Source material: blood. The receptors were sampled from a woman under 30 in good health.

The chain joins TRBV7-2 to TRBJ2-7; the D is unclear. Germline V lookup: CDR1 SGHTA, CDR2 FQGNSA. The V end lost 1 base, the J end lost 4 bases, and 11 bases lay between the germline ends. This CDR3 spans 14 amino acids. CDR3 DNA sequence: TGTGCCAGCAGCTTAGTAGCCCACGCTTACGAGCAGTACTTC. Amino acid sequence: CASSLVAHAYEQYF.

The DNA of the CDR3 is TGCAGTGCTAGACGGTCTCAAGAGACCCAGTTCTTC. Translation: CSARRSQETQFF. The chain uses TRBV20-1 and TRBJ2-1; D is ambiguous. The germline gives CDR1 DFQATT, CDR2 SNEGSKA (reference sequence). Trimming cost V 2 bases and J 13 bases, with 15 bases left between them. CDR3 length: 12 residues.

The gene calls are TRBV7-9 and TRBJ2-1; D uncertain. The CDR3 consists of 11 residues. CDR1 is SEHNR and CDR2 is FQNEAQ in the germline V gene (reference sequence). The germline V and J ends were trimmed by 5 bases and 15 bases, with 14 bases remaining between them. The CDR3 sequence is CASSIPGWLFF. The CDR3 bases are TGTGCCAGCAGCATACCGGGCTGGTTGTTCTTC.

The V call is TRBV4-3, the J call TRBJ2-3, with D unclear. V lost 4 bases and J lost 4, with 12 bases in between. Germline assignment: CDR1 LGHNA and CDR2 YSLEER. The CDR3 is 14 amino acids. In DNA form, the CDR3 reads TGCGCCAGCAGCCCGGCGATTTTCGCAGATACGCAGTATTTT. Encoded protein: CASSPAIFADTQYF.

V is TRBV11-2 and J is TRBJ2-6; possibly TRBD1 for D (5 bases). V was clipped by 3 bases and J by 2 bases, with 8 bases between them. This CDR3 comprises 15 residues. CDR1 is SGHAT and CDR2 is FQNNGV in the germline V gene. CDR3 loop: CASSFDSTGANVLTF. The DNA for the CDR3 is TGTGCCAGCAGCTTCGACAGCACTGGGGCCAACGTCCTGACTTTC.

Only a few counts were recorded for this clonotype. The chain employs TRBV6-6 and TRBJ2-5, with TRBD2 as a possible D gene (5 bases). Trimming took 6 bases from V and 7 from J, leaving 27 bases between them. This CDR3 comprises 17 residues. Germline V gene sequence: CDR1 MNHNY, CDR2 SVGAGI (reference sequence). The DNA for the CDR3 is TGTGCCAGCAGGCTCCTCGGCATGCGGGTGGGATATGTGACCCAGTACTTC. Translation: CASRLLGMRVGYVTQYF.

In its sample, this clonotype was seen a few times. This chain connects TRBV19 to TRBJ1-3, with D hard to call. This CDR3 is 13 amino acids long. The germline gives CDR1 LNHDA, CDR2 SQIVND (reference sequence). V was pared by 4 bases and J by 0 bases, with 4 bases between. CDR3 residues: CASSTDSGNTIYF. CDR3 DNA sequence: TGTGCCAGTAGTACGGACTCTGGAAACACCATATATTTT.